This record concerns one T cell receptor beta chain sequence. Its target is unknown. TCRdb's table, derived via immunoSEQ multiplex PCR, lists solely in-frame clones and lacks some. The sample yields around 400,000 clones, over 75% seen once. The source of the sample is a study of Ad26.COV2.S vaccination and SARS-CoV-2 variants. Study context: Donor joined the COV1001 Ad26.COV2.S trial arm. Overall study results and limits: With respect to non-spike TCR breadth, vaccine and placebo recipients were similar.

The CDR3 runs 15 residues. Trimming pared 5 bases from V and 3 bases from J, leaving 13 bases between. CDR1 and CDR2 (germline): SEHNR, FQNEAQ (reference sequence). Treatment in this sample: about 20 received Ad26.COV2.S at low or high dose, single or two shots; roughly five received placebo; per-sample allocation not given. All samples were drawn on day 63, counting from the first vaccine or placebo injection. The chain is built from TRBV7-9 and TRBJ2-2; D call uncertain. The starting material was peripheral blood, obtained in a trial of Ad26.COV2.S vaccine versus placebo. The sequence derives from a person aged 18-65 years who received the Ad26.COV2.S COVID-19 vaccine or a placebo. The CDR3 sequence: CASSPILGYTGELFF. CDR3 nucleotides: TGTGCCAGCAGCCCTATCCTGGGTTACACCGGGGAGCTGTTTTTT.